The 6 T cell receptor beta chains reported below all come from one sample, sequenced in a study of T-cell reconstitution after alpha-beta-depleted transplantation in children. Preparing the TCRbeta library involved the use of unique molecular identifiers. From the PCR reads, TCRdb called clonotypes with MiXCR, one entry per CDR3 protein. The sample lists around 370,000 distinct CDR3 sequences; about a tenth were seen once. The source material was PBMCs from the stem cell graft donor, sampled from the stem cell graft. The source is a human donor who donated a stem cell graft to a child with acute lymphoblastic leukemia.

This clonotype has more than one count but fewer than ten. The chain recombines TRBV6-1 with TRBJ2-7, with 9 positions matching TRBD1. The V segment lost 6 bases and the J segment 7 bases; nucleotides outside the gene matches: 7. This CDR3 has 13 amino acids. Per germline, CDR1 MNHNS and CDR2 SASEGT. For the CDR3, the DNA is TGTGCCAGCAGAGTACAGGGGGCGGGGGAGCAGTACTTC. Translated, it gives CASRVQGAGEQYF.

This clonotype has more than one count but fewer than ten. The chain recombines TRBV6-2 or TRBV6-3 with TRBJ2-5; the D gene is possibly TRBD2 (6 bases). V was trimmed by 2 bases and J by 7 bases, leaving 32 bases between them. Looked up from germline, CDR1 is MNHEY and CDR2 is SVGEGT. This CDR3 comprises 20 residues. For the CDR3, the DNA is TGTGCCAGCAGTTACCTTCATAGTAACCCCTACGGAGGGGAACCAAGGACCCAGTACTTC. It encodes CASSYLHSNPYGGEPRTQYF.

CDR3 DNA sequence: TGTGCCAGCTCACCACCTTTCGAGAAGGGCGGCCAGCCCCAGCATTTT. It translates to CASSPPFEKGGQPQHF. The chain joins TRBV18 to TRBJ1-5; D remains unclear. This CDR3 is 16 amino acids long. Germline V gene lookup returns CDR1 KGHSH and CDR2 LQKENI. Trimming took 0 bases from V and 7 from J, leaving 16 bases between them.

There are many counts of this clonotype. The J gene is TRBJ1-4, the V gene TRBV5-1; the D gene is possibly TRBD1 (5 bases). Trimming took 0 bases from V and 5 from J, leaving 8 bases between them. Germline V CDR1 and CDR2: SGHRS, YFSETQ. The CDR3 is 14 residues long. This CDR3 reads CASSLGQGNEKLFF. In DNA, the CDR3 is TGCGCCAGCAGCTTGGGGCAGGGAAATGAAAAACTGTTTTTT. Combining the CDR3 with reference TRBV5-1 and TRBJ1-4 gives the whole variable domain KAGVTQTPRYLIKTRGQQVTLSCSPISGHRSVSWYQQTPGQGLQFLFEYFSETQRNKGNFPGRFSGRQFSNSRSEMNVSTLELGDSALYLCASSLGQGNEKLFFGSGTQLSVL.

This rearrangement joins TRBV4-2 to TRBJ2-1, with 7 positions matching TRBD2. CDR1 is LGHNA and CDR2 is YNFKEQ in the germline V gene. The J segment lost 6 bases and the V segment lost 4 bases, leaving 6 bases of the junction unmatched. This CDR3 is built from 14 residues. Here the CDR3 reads CASSREGKVNEQFF. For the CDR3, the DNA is TGTGCCAGCAGCCGGGAGGGCAAGGTCAATGAGCAGTTCTTC.

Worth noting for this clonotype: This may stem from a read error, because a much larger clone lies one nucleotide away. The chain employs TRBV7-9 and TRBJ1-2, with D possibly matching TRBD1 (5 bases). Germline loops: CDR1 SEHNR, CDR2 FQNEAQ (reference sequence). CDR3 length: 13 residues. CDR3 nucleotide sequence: TGTGCCAGCAGCCCGGGACGGAACTATGGCGACACCTTC. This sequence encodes CASSPGRNYGDTF.